The 9 T cell receptor beta chains listed next were all sequenced from one sample in a study of blood T cell repertoires in COVID-19. Generated by immunoSEQ multiplex PCR, the TCRdb table keeps only in-frame clones and is missing some. This sample has around 170,000 clones, with approximately 84% found just once. Input material: PBMCs or T cells enriched from blood (not recorded which). Receptors originate from a man aged 45-65 years who had recovered from COVID-19.

CDR3 nucleotides: TGTGCCAGCTTCGACAGGGCGAATGAGCAGTTCTTC. This codes for CASFDRANEQFF. This sequence joins TRBV6-5 and TRBJ2-1; 7 bases match TRBD1. Trimming cost V 8 bases and J 7 bases; bases outside gene matches: 5. This CDR3 spans 12 amino acids. Germline V gives CDR1 MNHEY, CDR2 SVGAGI.

This clone was picked up one time. The V gene is TRBV3-1 (or the pseudogene TRBV3-2), the J gene TRBJ2-2, with D possibly matching TRBD2 (7 bases). The germline V and J ends were trimmed by 1 base and 6 bases, with 15 bases remaining between them. From germline, CDR1 is LGHDT and CDR2 YNNKEL (reference sequence). This CDR3 is built from 16 residues. The CDR3 nucleotides read TGTGCCAGCAGCCAAGGAGGAGGGGGGGCATCCGGGGAGCTGTTTTTT. It yields the protein CASSQGGGGASGELFF.

The J gene is TRBJ1-5, the V gene TRBV6-5, with unresolved D. The V gene's germline CDR1 is MNHEY and CDR2 SVGAGI. The V end lost 5 bases, the J end lost 6 bases, and 11 bases lay between the germline ends. CDR3 size: 13 residues. CDR3: CASSLRGVQPQHF. CDR3 sequence (DNA): TGTGCCAGCAGTCTCCGCGGGGTTCAGCCCCAGCATTTT.

The V and J genes are TRBV7-9 and TRBJ1-1; the match to TRBD1 covers 10 bases. The V segment lost 1 base and the J segment 0 bases; nucleotides outside the gene matches: 5. The germline gives CDR1 SEHNR, CDR2 FQNEAQ (reference sequence). The CDR3 consists of 17 residues. This chain's CDR3 is CASSLVGGQGMNTEAFF. The CDR3, as DNA: TGTGCCAGCAGCTTAGTTGGGGGACAGGGGATGAACACTGAAGCTTTCTTT. The variable domain in full, with the rest retrieved from reference TRBV7-9 and TRBJ1-1, is DTGVSQNPRHKITKRGQNVTFRCDPISEHNRLYWYRQTLGQGPEFLTYFQNEAQLEKSRLLSDRFSAERPKGSFSTLEIQRTEQGDSAMYLCASSLVGGQGMNTEAFFGQGTRLTVV.

The rearrangement uses TRBV7-3 and TRBJ2-1, with D possibly matching TRBD2 (5 bases). Germline V gene lookup returns CDR1 SGHTA and CDR2 FQGTGA. There are 12 residues in the CDR3. Trimming pared 5 bases from V and 4 bases from J, leaving 6 bases between. The CDR3 coding sequence is TGTGCCAGCAGCGCGGGTTACAATGAGCAGTTCTTC. Amino acid sequence: CASSAGYNEQFF.

The chain joins TRBV27 to TRBJ1-1, with D possibly TRBD1 on 5 matching bases. From germline, CDR1 is MNHEY and CDR2 SMNVEV (reference sequence). This CDR3 has 15 amino acids. With 2 bases removed from V and 1 base from J, the gap between germline ends came to 11 bases. The CDR3 is CASSLREGRNTEAFF. CDR3 nucleotides: TGTGCCAGCAGTTTAAGGGAGGGGAGGAACACTGAAGCTTTCTTT.

This chain links TRBV6-5 with TRBJ1-1; D perhaps matches TRBD1 (5 bases). CDR3 length equals 15 residues. Germline lookup yields CDR1 MNHEY and CDR2 SVGAGI. Trimming took 2 bases from V and 1 from J, leaving 11 bases between them. The CDR3 region has the DNA TGTGCCAGCAGTTACGGGGGGAGTCGGAACACTGAAGCTTTCTTT. Translating gives CASSYGGSRNTEAFF.

The chain employs TRBV27 and TRBJ1-6; unclear D gene. The CDR3 runs to 16 residues. In germline, CDR1 is MNHEY, CDR2 SMNVEV (reference sequence). Trimming cost V 5 bases and J 4 bases, with 15 bases left between them. In nucleotides, the CDR3 is TGTGCCAGCAGTCCCCCTGGGAGAGCTTATAATTCACCCCTCCACTTT. Its protein is CASSPPGRAYNSPLHF.

V is TRBV9 and J is TRBJ2-2; D is perhaps TRBD1 (5 bases). Germline values: CDR1 SGDLS, CDR2 YYNGEE. Deletions cut 7 bases from V and 1 base from J, with 14 bases between. CDR3 length: 15 residues. CDR3 DNA sequence: TGTGCCAGCTACCCAGGGATCCTGAACACCGGGGAGCTGTTTTTT. Translating it yields CASYPGILNTGELFF.